The next 12 T cell receptor beta chains were all read from a single sample in a study of regulatory T cells in long-lasting Graves disease. The time point was: persistent/refractory GD, antithyroid drugs over 5 years with positive TRAb. The TCR library was made from RNA extracted from PBMCs. Construction of TCR beta libraries relied on iRepertoire HTBI primers and on Arm-PCR targeting CDR3 regions. In TCRdb, the multiplex PCR reads were re-called with MiXCR into one record per CDR3 protein. The sample contains about 660,000 distinct CDR3 sequences, about 30% of which appear only once. The source was peripheral blood mononuclear cells (PBMCs), collected when the disease was refractory, from a patient treated with antithyroid drugs. These receptors all come from a female donor with Graves disease.

In regard to this clonotype: This CDR3 is missing its conserved last phenylalanine or tryptophan, likely due to a read error. CDR3 protein: CASSLGGNLRYGQYL. For the CDR3, the DNA is TGTGCCAGCAGTTTAGGGGGAAACTTACGGTACGGGCAGTACCTC. This rearrangement joins TRBV12-3 or TRBV12-4 to TRBJ2-7, with D unclear. This CDR3 comprises 15 residues.

This clonotype was observed a single time. The gene calls are TRBV11-2 and TRBJ1-1; 8 bases map to TRBD1. With 5 bases clipped from V and 6 bases from J, the junction kept 8 bases outside the gene matches. Germline loops: CDR1 SGHAT, CDR2 FQNNGV. This CDR3 contains 14 residues. The CDR3 is CASSAGQGEAEAFF. CDR3 nucleotide sequence: TGTGCCAGCAGCGCAGGACAGGGAGAGGCTGAAGCTTTCTTT.

The chain is built from TRBV11-2 and TRBJ2-7, with TRBD1 as a possible D gene (6 bases). In germline, CDR1 is SGHAT, CDR2 FQNNGV. The CDR3 runs to 13 residues. Deletions cut 5 bases from V and 7 bases from J, with 15 bases between. As DNA, the CDR3 is TGTGCCAGCAGCACCAGTCAGGGGTGGGAGCAGTACTTC. This encodes CASSTSQGWEQYF.

The chain combines TRBV30 with TRBJ1-6, with 7 positions matching TRBD1. V shed 0 bases and J 14 bases; nucleotides not matched to a gene: 10. Germline V lookup: CDR1 GTSNPN, CDR2 SVGIG (reference sequence). This CDR3 contains 14 residues. CDR3 coding DNA: TGTGCCTGGAGTGTCCGACAGGGCCGTGAGGCCCTCCACTTT. Its translation: CAWSVRQGREALHF.

The rearrangement links TRBV3-1 to TRBJ2-4; tentatively, D is TRBD2 (5 bases). Trimming removed 3 bases at V and 0 bases at J, with 9 bases between. The CDR3 has 15 residues. The germline V gene encodes CDR1 LGHDT and CDR2 YNNKEL (reference sequence). The DNA for the CDR3 is TGTGCCAGCAGCCAGGACGGACTAGCCAAAAACATTCAGTACTTC. This codes for CASSQDGLAKNIQYF.

This chain connects TRBV19 to TRBJ1-1; D gene ambiguous. Trimming removed 3 bases at V and 0 bases at J, with 11 bases between. Germline CDR1 reads LNHDA; CDR2 reads SQIVND (reference sequence). This CDR3 is 15 amino acids long. CDR3 DNA sequence: TGTGCCAGTAGTATGTCATGGGGTATGAACACTGAAGCTTTCTTT. Its protein product is CASSMSWGMNTEAFF.

V and J are TRBV10-2 and TRBJ2-7, with 8 positions matching TRBD2. The CDR3 runs to 14 residues. V was pared by 6 bases and J by 6 bases, with 10 bases of the junction left unmatched. CDR1 is WSHSY, CDR2 SAAADI, per germline. The DNA of the CDR3 is TGCGCCAGCAGAGCGGGAGCGTATTTTATCGAGCAGTACTTC. Translating gives CASRAGAYFIEQYF.

The gene calls are TRBV11-2 and TRBJ1-2; D possibly corresponds to TRBD1 (5 bases). V lost 5 bases and J 0 bases, leaving 22 bases between the germline ends. The germline V gene encodes CDR1 SGHAT and CDR2 FQNNGV. CDR3 length: 18 residues. CDR3 bases: TGTGCCAGCAGCCTAACCCACAGGCCAGATTTAGCTAACTATGGCTACACCTTC. This translates into CASSLTHRPDLANYGYTF.

V is TRBV5-1 and J is TRBJ1-4; TRBD1 matches at 8 bases. The V gene end was trimmed by 5 bases and the J gene end by 8 bases; junction bases not matched to a gene: 5. CDR1 is SGHRS, CDR2 YFSETQ, per germline. The CDR3 spans 13 residues. The chain's CDR3 is CASRTRQGEKLFF. As DNA, the CDR3 is TGCGCCAGCAGGACTCGACAGGGGGAAAAACTGTTTTTT. Together with reference TRBV5-1 and TRBJ1-4, the CDR3 gives the full variable domain: KAGVTQTPRYLIKTRGQQVTLSCSPISGHRSVSWYQQTPGQGLQFLFEYFSETQRNKGNFPGRFSGRQFSNSRSEMNVSTLELGDSALYLCASRTRQGEKLFFGSGTQLSVL.

This chain uses TRBV20-1 with TRBJ1-1; 7 nucleotides agree with TRBD1. The CDR3 contains 14 residues. CDR1 and CDR2 from the germline V gene are DFQATT and SNEGSKA (reference sequence). J was trimmed by 5 bases and V by 5 bases; bases with no gene match: 11. The CDR3 loop reads CSAQEQGRGTEAFF. CDR3 sequence (DNA): TGCAGTGCTCAAGAACAGGGGCGCGGGACTGAAGCTTTCTTT.

Comments on this clonotype: One end of the junction varies from germline; a read error may be responsible. The rearrangement links TRBV6-1 to TRBJ2-7, with D possibly matching TRBD1 (5 bases). This CDR3 has 13 residues. Per germline, CDR1 MNHNS and CDR2 SASEGT. CDR3 in amino acids: CASGDRFSYEQYF. The CDR3 DNA is TGTGCCAGCGGTGACAGATTCTCCTACGAGCAGTACTTC.

This clonotype was counted at least ten times. DNA for the CDR3: TGTGCCAGCAGTTACAAAACGGGAAAAAACACTGAAGCTTTCTTT. The encoded protein is CASSYKTGKNTEAFF. The chain is built from TRBV6-5 and TRBJ1-1; D unclear. Per the germline V gene, CDR1 is MNHEY and CDR2 is SVGAGI. With 2 bases removed from V and 2 bases from J, the gap between germline ends came to 12 bases. This CDR3 is built from 15 residues.